This T cell receptor beta chain was sequenced for a study of cytomegalovirus exposure and HLA in healthy donors. Study-wide results and limits: In a later analysis, across HLA loci, associated TCR counts were highest for DRB1, lowest for HLA-C.

As to this clone: As yet, its antigen is unknown.

Primers for the PCR totalled 60 Vbeta and 13 Jbeta. TCRdb's table, derived via immunoSEQ multiplex PCR, lists solely in-frame clones and lacks some. With over 100,000 clones in the sample, the ten largest clones hold 1.5% to 2%. CDR3 length: 17 residues. The germline gives CDR1 SGHVS, CDR2 FNYEAQ. The V gene end was trimmed by 3 bases and the J gene end by 8 bases; junction bases not matched to a gene: 14. The clonotype comes from a man between 18 and 29 years old in good health and CMV-seronegative. Sample: PBMCs. The rearrangement joins TRBV7-6 to TRBJ2-2; 8 positions agree with TRBD1. The CDR3 region is CASSLTGEVRVAGELFF. In nucleotides, the CDR3 is TGTGCCAGCAGCTTGACAGGGGAGGTTCGGGTCGCAGGGGAGCTGTTTTTT.